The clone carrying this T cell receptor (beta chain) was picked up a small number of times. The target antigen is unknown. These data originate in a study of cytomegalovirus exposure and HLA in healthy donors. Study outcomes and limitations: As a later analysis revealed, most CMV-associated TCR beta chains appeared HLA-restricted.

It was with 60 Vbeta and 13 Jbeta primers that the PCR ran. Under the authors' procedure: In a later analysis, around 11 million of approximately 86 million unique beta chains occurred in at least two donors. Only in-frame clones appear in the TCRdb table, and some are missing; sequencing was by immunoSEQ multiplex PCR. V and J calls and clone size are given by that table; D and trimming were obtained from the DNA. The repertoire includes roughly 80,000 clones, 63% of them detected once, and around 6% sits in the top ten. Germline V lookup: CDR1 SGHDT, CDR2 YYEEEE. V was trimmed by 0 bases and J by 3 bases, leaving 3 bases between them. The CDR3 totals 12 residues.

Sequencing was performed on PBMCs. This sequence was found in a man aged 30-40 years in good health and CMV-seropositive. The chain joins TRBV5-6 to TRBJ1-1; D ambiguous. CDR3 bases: TGTGCCAGCAGCTTGGGAGACACTGAAGCTTTCTTT. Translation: CASSLGDTEAFF. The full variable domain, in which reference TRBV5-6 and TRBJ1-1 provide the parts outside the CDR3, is DAGVTQSPTHLIKTRGQQVTLRCSPKSGHDTVSWYQQALGQGPQFIFQYYEEEERQRGNFPDRFSGHQFPNYSSELNVNALLLGDSALYLCASSLGDTEAFFGQGTRLTVV.